This TCR beta chain was identified during a study of cytotoxic CD8 clonotypes in ibrutinib-treated CLL. Overall study context: Investigators reported around 25 partial and 2 complete responses; after median roughly 63 months, roughly 14 patients remained remitted and about twelve progressed. Findings and limits, study-wide: Clonality at baseline surpassed age-matched healthy donors and tracked circulating CD8+ T-cell counts.

Repertoires were generated with immunoSEQ multiplex PCR, while TCRdb's copy carries only in-frame clones and drops some. The sample has tens of thousands of clones; about 47% are singletons. The V and J ends lost 0 bases and 3 bases respectively, with 10 bases between them. CDR3 size: 14 residues. CDR1 and CDR2 (germline): SGHRS, YFSETQ. Details on this clone: Its target is unknown.

The chain has TRBV5-1 and TRBJ2-7; no clear D. The TCR comes from a human donor with chronic lymphocytic leukemia. Source: PBMCs, taken before ibrutinib treatment. The CDR3 region is CASSLDGRSYEQYF. For the CDR3, the DNA is TGCGCCAGCAGCTTGGACGGTCGAAGCTACGAGCAGTACTTC. Full variable domain (missing parts from reference TRBV5-1 and TRBJ2-7): KAGVTQTPRYLIKTRGQQVTLSCSPISGHRSVSWYQQTPGQGLQFLFEYFSETQRNKGNFPGRFSGRQFSNSRSEMNVSTLELGDSALYLCASSLDGRSYEQYFGPGTRLTVT.